The source of this T cell receptor beta chain is a study of T-cell reconstitution after alpha-beta-depleted transplantation in children. Study-level points and caveats: Surviving recipient T cells and thymic progenitors accounted for the high day-60 TCRbeta diversity observed in some patients. Newly produced T cells mostly accounted for T-cell counts and diversity one year post-transplant. Roughly two months post-transplant, alpha-beta T cells reportedly originated from several hundred graft clones that had expanded.

The CDR3 is made up of 14 amino acids. With 4 bases removed from V and 0 bases from J, the gap between germline ends came to 10 bases. CDR1 and CDR2 from the germline V gene are DFQATT and SNEGSKA (reference sequence). Unique molecular identifiers tagged the TCRbeta library. Each CDR3 protein is one row after TCRdb ran MiXCR on the PCR reads. The sample shows hundreds of thousands of distinct CDR3 sequences, 10% to 15% of them seen only once. This clonotype occurred many times. Antigen: not known. The material was PBMCs, mostly from graft donor cells, obtained 360 days after TCRalphabeta/CD19-depleted stem cell transplant. The TCR originated in a male patient under 18 who had a stem cell transplant for acute myeloid leukemia, so the T cells may come from the graft donor. The V and J genes are TRBV20-1 and TRBJ2-1; the D gene is possibly TRBD2 (7 bases). CDR3 sequence reads: CSANRDYSYNEQFF. CDR3 nucleotides: TGCAGTGCTAACAGGGACTACTCCTACAATGAGCAGTTCTTC.